A selection of T cell receptor beta chains follows, all from one sample in a study of cytomegalovirus exposure and HLA in healthy donors. The method was immunoSEQ multiplex PCR; TCRdb's version includes in-frame clones alone and lacks a portion of them. The data contain hundreds of thousands of clones, roughly 87% of them singletons. Sequenced: PBMCs. The receptors originated from a man aged 35-49 years in good health and CMV-seropositive. CDR3s include the opening cysteine and the closing phenylalanine or tryptophan. The order of the fields is V gene, J gene, clone size, D gene, CDR3 DNA, CDR3 protein. The D gene is left open where the match is weak. Not every row has a clone size; where given, it reads once, few, many or a size class.

V: TRBV6-5; J: TRBJ1-3; size: -; D: TRBD1; DNA: TGTGCCAGCAGTCCCCTCGGACAGGGAAGAAACACCATATATTTT; CDR3: CASSPLGQGRNTIYF
V: TRBV7-9; J: TRBJ2-1; size: -; D: TRBD1; DNA: TGTGCCAGCAGCTCCACCCCGGGACAGGGGGCGCGAAATGAGCAGTTCTTC; CDR3: CASSSTPGQGARNEQFF
V: TRBV27; J: TRBJ1-1; size: -; D: -; DNA: TGTGCCAGCAGTTTACGGGGACAGAACACTGAAGCTTTCTTT; CDR3: CASSLRGQNTEAFF
V: TRBV10-2; J: TRBJ2-7; size: -; D: -; DNA: TGCGCCAGCCTGGGGACACCGAGGACCTACGAGCAGTACTTC; CDR3: CASLGTPRTYEQYF
V: TRBV11-2; J: TRBJ2-7; size: -; D: -; DNA: TGTGCCAGCAGCCTCACTAGACCCGACTACGAGCAGTACTTC; CDR3: CASSLTRPDYEQYF
V: TRBV2; J: TRBJ2-3; size: once; D: TRBD2; DNA: TGTGCCACCCCCCAGCGGGAGTTAACAGATACGCAGTATTTT; CDR3: CATPQRELTDTQYF
V: TRBV5-6; J: TRBJ2-1; size: -; D: TRBD2; DNA: TGTGCCAGCAGCAGCCCGGCCGGGACTAGCGGGAGAAGGTACAATGAGCAGTTCTTC; CDR3: CASSSPAGTSGRRYNEQFF
V: TRBV27; J: TRBJ2-3; size: -; D: TRBD2; DNA: TGTGCCAGCAGTTTACGAGCGGGGGGGGATACGCAGTATTTT; CDR3: CASSLRAGGDTQYF
V: TRBV5-1; J: TRBJ1-1; size: -; D: -; DNA: TGCGCCAGCAGCTTGACAGGGCCCCTGTGGACTGAAGCTTTCTTT; CDR3: CASSLTGPLWTEAFF
V: TRBV25-1; J: TRBJ2-3; size: -; D: TRBD1; DNA: TGTGCCAGTGGACAGGGGTGGTCAGATACGCAGTATTTT; CDR3: CASGQGWSDTQYF
V: TRBV11-2; J: TRBJ2-5; size: -; D: TRBD2; DNA: TGTGCCAGCAGCTTAGTTGGAGCGGGAGATAGTCAAGAGACCCAGTACTTC; CDR3: CASSLVGAGDSQETQYF
V: TRBV1; J: TRBJ1-2; size: -; D: -; DNA: TGCACCAGCAGCCAAGAGGAACGGACAGCCCTGCTGAATGACTATGGCTACACCTTC; CDR3: CTSSQEERTALLNDYGYTF
V: TRBV6-1; J: TRBJ1-6; size: few; D: TRBD1; DNA: TGTGCCAGCAGTGGAGGGACAGAAAATTCACCCCTCCACTTT; CDR3: CASSGGTENSPLHF
V: TRBV19; J: TRBJ1-1; size: -; D: -; DNA: TGTGCCAGTAGTATAGACGGGGGCACTGAAGCTTTCTTT; CDR3: CASSIDGGTEAFF
V: TRBV29-1; J: TRBJ1-1; size: -; D: -; DNA: TGCAGCGTTGTCCCTGGGGCGAACACTGAAGCTTTCTTT; CDR3: CSVVPGANTEAFF
V: TRBV19; J: TRBJ2-1; size: -; D: -; DNA: TGTGCCAGTAGTATTGGGGGGGCTCGGTGGGAGCAGTTCTTC; CDR3: CASSIGGARWEQFF
V: TRBV7-2; J: TRBJ2-1; size: -; D: TRBD2; DNA: TGTGCCAGCAGCTTAGTCGGGACTAGTCTAAATGAGCAGTTCTTC; CDR3: CASSLVGTSLNEQFF
V: TRBV5-1; J: TRBJ1-1; size: once; D: TRBD1; DNA: TGCGCCAGCAGCCCCGGACAGGGGGCGCCGACTGAAGCTTTCTTT; CDR3: CASSPGQGAPTEAFF
V: TRBV27; J: TRBJ1-6; size: once; D: -; DNA: TGTGCCAGCAGTTTATCGATAGTAAGCTCCTATAATTCACCCCTCCACTTT; CDR3: CASSLSIVSSYNSPLHF
V: TRBV6-5; J: TRBJ2-2; size: -; D: -; DNA: TGTGCCAGCAGTCTCAGCGACAACACCGGGGAGCTGTTTTTT; CDR3: CASSLSDNTGELFF
V: TRBV18; J: TRBJ2-5; size: -; D: -; DNA: TGTGCCAGCTCACCCCCGACGGCGCCAGGGACCCAGTACTTC; CDR3: CASSPPTAPGTQYF
V: TRBV7-3; J: TRBJ2-2; size: -; D: TRBD2; DNA: TGTGCCAGCAGCTTAGACCTAGCGGCCACCGGGGAGCTGTTTTTT; CDR3: CASSLDLAATGELFF
V: TRBV4-1; J: TRBJ2-7; size: few; D: -; DNA: TGCGCCAGCAGCCAGATGGGGACTCTTGAGGGATACGAGCAGTACTTC; CDR3: CASSQMGTLEGYEQYF
V: TRBV15; J: TRBJ1-2; size: -; D: -; DNA: TGTGCCACCAGCAGAGATCGGGGTAATGGCGGCTACACCTTC; CDR3: CATSRDRGNGGYTF
V: TRBV6-5; J: TRBJ1-1; size: -; D: -; DNA: TGTGCCAGCAGTTACTCTTGGCCGCACACTGAAGCTTTCTTT; CDR3: CASSYSWPHTEAFF
V: TRBV6-1; J: TRBJ1-2; size: -; D: TRBD1; DNA: TGTGCCAGCAGGGATCAGGGGGCGCGTGGCTACACCTTC; CDR3: CASRDQGARGYTF
V: TRBV2; J: TRBJ2-7; size: -; D: TRBD1; DNA: TGTGCCAGCAGTCGAGGACAGGGGGTATCGAGCTCCTACGAGCAGTACTTC; CDR3: CASSRGQGVSSSYEQYF
V: TRBV6-5; J: TRBJ1-1; size: -; D: TRBD1; DNA: TGTGCCAGCAGTTGGGGGACAGCCGCTGAAGCTTTCTTT; CDR3: CASSWGTAAEAFF
V: TRBV2; J: TRBJ2-7; size: -; D: TRBD2; DNA: TGTGCCAGTGGGGAAGCGGGGACCTACGAGCAGTACTTC; CDR3: CASGEAGTYEQYF
V: TRBV28; J: TRBJ1-2; size: -; D: -; DNA: TGTGCCAGCAGCGTACAGGTTAACTATGGCTACACCTTC; CDR3: CASSVQVNYGYTF
V: TRBV11-2; J: TRBJ2-3; size: -; D: TRBD2; DNA: TGTGCCAGCAGCTCTGCCGTGGGAGCGGGAGGGTGGACAGATACGCAGTATTTT; CDR3: CASSSAVGAGGWTDTQYF
V: TRBV7-2; J: TRBJ1-5; size: -; D: -; DNA: TGTGCCAGCAGCTTAGGCAGGGTAAGCAATCAGCCCCAGCATTTT; CDR3: CASSLGRVSNQPQHF
V: TRBV30; J: TRBJ2-1; size: -; D: -; DNA: TGTGCCTGGAGTGTGTCTAGCGCTAGTCATGAGCAGTTCTTC; CDR3: CAWSVSSASHEQFF
V: TRBV18; J: TRBJ1-1; size: -; D: -; DNA: TGTGCCAGCTCACCACCGTCGGCGGCGAACACTGAAGCTTTCTTT; CDR3: CASSPPSAANTEAFF
V: TRBV6-5; J: TRBJ1-1; size: -; D: TRBD1; DNA: TGTGCCAGCAGGAGACAGGGGGAGTTGAACACTGAAGCTTTCTTT; CDR3: CASRRQGELNTEAFF
V: TRBV7-9; J: TRBJ2-3; size: -; D: -; DNA: TGTGCCAGCAGCTCCCCGGGACTTAGCACAGATACGCAGTATTTT; CDR3: CASSSPGLSTDTQYF
V: TRBV19; J: TRBJ2-7; size: -; D: -; DNA: TGTGCCAGTAGTATGCCGGGAGCAACCTACGAGCAGTACTTC; CDR3: CASSMPGATYEQYF
V: TRBV27; J: TRBJ2-1; size: -; D: -; DNA: TGTGCCAGCAGTTCCAACAGGGACTACAATGAGCAGTTCTTC; CDR3: CASSSNRDYNEQFF
V: TRBV7-2; J: TRBJ2-3; size: -; D: -; DNA: TGTGCCAGCAGCCCCTTAGCAAATACGCAGTATTTT; CDR3: CASSPLANTQYF
V: TRBV19; J: TRBJ2-7; size: -; D: -; DNA: TGTGCCAGTAGTACACAGGGTTACGAGCAGTACTTC; CDR3: CASSTQGYEQYF
V: TRBV6-5; J: TRBJ1-1; size: -; D: TRBD1; DNA: TGTGCCAGCAGTTTTGGGACAGGGGGTACTGAAGCTTTCTTT; CDR3: CASSFGTGGTEAFF
V: TRBV6-5; J: TRBJ1-3; size: few; D: -; DNA: TGTGCCAGCAGTTACTCGGGCAGAGGAAACACCATATATTTT; CDR3: CASSYSGRGNTIYF
V: TRBV2; J: TRBJ1-2; size: -; D: TRBD1; DNA: TGTGCCAGCAGTGAAGCGAGTCCGGGACAGGGGGAAGGCTACACCTTC; CDR3: CASSEASPGQGEGYTF
V: TRBV11-2; J: TRBJ2-7; size: -; D: TRBD2; DNA: TGTGCCAGCAGCCCAATGCGCGGGAGAGGTAACTACGAGCAGTACTTC; CDR3: CASSPMRGRGNYEQYF
V: TRBV4-2; J: TRBJ2-7; size: few; D: TRBD2; DNA: TGTGCCAGCAGCCAAGACGCAAGCGGGGGTTACGAGCAGTACTTC; CDR3: CASSQDASGGYEQYF
V: TRBV11-3; J: TRBJ2-2; size: -; D: -; DNA: TGTGCCAGCGTTGAGGCGAGCACCGGGGAGCTGTTTTTT; CDR3: CASVEASTGELFF
V: TRBV29-1; J: TRBJ1-2; size: -; D: TRBD1; DNA: TGCAGCGTTGAAAACCAGGGGGCCTATGGCTACACCTTC; CDR3: CSVENQGAYGYTF
V: TRBV19; J: TRBJ1-1; size: -; D: -; DNA: TGTGCCAGTAGCCCCGAGGGCACTGAAGCTTTCTTT; CDR3: CASSPEGTEAFF
V: TRBV9; J: TRBJ2-4; size: -; D: -; DNA: TGTGCCAGCAGCCAAGCGACGGGCGCAGGGCAAAGCATTCAGTACTTC; CDR3: CASSQATGAGQSIQYF
V: TRBV5-1; J: TRBJ1-5; size: -; D: -; DNA: TGCGCCAGCAGCTTCGGGGGAGGGAGCAATCAGCCCCAGCATTTT; CDR3: CASSFGGGSNQPQHF
V: TRBV13; J: TRBJ2-1; size: once; D: TRBD1; DNA: TGTGCCAGCAGCCGCTGGGGACAGGGGGGTAATGAGCAGTTCTTC; CDR3: CASSRWGQGGNEQFF
V: TRBV14; J: TRBJ2-1; size: -; D: TRBD2; DNA: TGTGCCAGCAGCCCTTTGACTAGCGCCTACTACAATGAGCAGTTCTTC; CDR3: CASSPLTSAYYNEQFF
V: TRBV19; J: TRBJ1-2; size: -; D: -; DNA: TGTGCCAGTAGTATACCCCGGGGGGTTAACTATGGCTACACCTTC; CDR3: CASSIPRGVNYGYTF
V: TRBV7-9; J: TRBJ2-5; size: -; D: TRBD1; DNA: TGTGCCAGCAGCTCTACGGGACAGTCAGAGACCCAGTACTTC; CDR3: CASSSTGQSETQYF
V: TRBV30; J: TRBJ2-1; size: -; D: -; DNA: TGTGCCTGGACCCCTATGGACTACTACAATGAGCAGTTCTTC; CDR3: CAWTPMDYYNEQFF